This is a list of T cell receptor beta chains from one sample in a study of CD8+CD57+ T cells in acquired aplastic anemia. TCRdb used MiXCR to reprocess the reads, holding one entry per CDR3 protein. Of roughly 220,000 distinct CDR3 sequences listed, around three fifths are singletons. The specimen sequenced was sorted CD4+, CD8+, or CD8+CD57+ T cells (not recorded which) from PBMCs. The receptors come from a human donor with aplastic anemia. CDR3s include the opening cysteine and the closing phenylalanine or tryptophan. The D gene is left open where the match is weak. Where a row states a size, it is once, few, many or the class of an expanded clone; other rows omit it.

TRBJ2-1 | - | TRBV2 | - | TGTGCCAGCAGTGACGTCAGGGAATCCCACGAGCAGTTCTTC | CASSDVRESHEQFF
TRBJ2-7 | TRBD2 | TRBV9 | many | TGTGCCAGCAGCGTAGGGAGCGGGGGGGCCGTTTCCTACGAGCAGTACTTC | CASSVGSGGAVSYEQYF
TRBJ2-1 | - | TRBV19 | - | TGTGCCAGTAGTATAGTGTCATTGAGCTCCTACAATGAGCAGTTCTTC | CASSIVSLSSYNEQFF
TRBJ2-1 | TRBD2 | TRBV5-6 | many | TGTGCCAGCAGCTTGAGCGGGGGTTACTACAATGAGCAGTTCTTC | CASSLSGGYYNEQFF
TRBJ1-1 | - | TRBV20-1 | - | TGCAGTGCTAGAGATAGGTTACCGAACACTGAAGCTTTCTTT | CSARDRLPNTEAFF
TRBJ2-3 | TRBD2 | TRBV12-3/TRBV12-4 | many | TGTGCCAGTCGGGGGGGGGGTTATACGCAGTATTTT | CASRGGGYTQYF
TRBJ1-1 | TRBD1 | TRBV9 | - | TGTGCCAGCAGCGAGGGGACAGGGATCAACACTGAAGCTTTCTTT | CASSEGTGINTEAFF
TRBJ1-6 | - | TRBV10-3 | - | TGTGCCATCAGTGAAAATCCCGGGGCAAGTTCACCCCTCCACTTT | CAISENPGASSPLHF
TRBJ2-3 | - | TRBV30 | - | TGTGCCTGGGCAGGGGGGGTAGGCACAGATACGCATTATTTT | CAWAGGVGTDTHYF
TRBJ1-1 | - | TRBV19 | - | TGTGCCAGTAGTATCGTCTATAGCGCAATGAACACTGAAGCTTTCTTT | CASSIVYSAMNTEAFF
TRBJ2-7 | - | TRBV7-9 | - | TGTGCCAGCAGCCCGGGACCGAGGAGCTCCTACGAGCAGTACTTC | CASSPGPRSSYEQYF
TRBJ2-2 | - | TRBV7-7 | few | TGTGCCAGCAGCTTCTTGGGTGGCGGGGAGCTGTTTTTT | CASSFLGGGELFF
TRBJ1-1 | - | TRBV5-1 | - | TGCGCCAGCAGCTTGGGTATCGGGGGTTGGCAGGTCAACACTGAAGCTTTCTTT | CASSLGIGGWQVNTEAFF
TRBJ2-1 | TRBD2 | TRBV29-1 | - | TGCAGTTCCGGACTAGCGGGTAGCAATGAGCAGTTCTTC | CSSGLAGSNEQFF
TRBJ1-2 | - | TRBV10-3 | - | TGTGCCATCAATTCGGGGACCTATGGCTACACCTTC | CAINSGTYGYTF
TRBJ1-1 | TRBD1 | TRBV7-6 | - | TGTGCCAGCAGCCGATACGGGAGACAGGGGGTGTCCGCCGGGGAACTGAACACTGAAGCTTTCTTT | CASSRYGRQGVSAGELNTEAFF
TRBJ1-4 | - | TRBV2 | many | TGTGCCAATCCGAAGGCCACAGGGCGTGATGAAAAACTGTTTTTT | CANPKATGRDEKLFF
TRBJ2-1 | - | TRBV29-1 | - | TGCAGCGTTGGTAGGAGGGCGGCCCCGTACAATGAGCAGTTCTTC | CSVGRRAAPYNEQFF
TRBJ2-7 | - | TRBV20-1 | - | TGCAGTGCTAGATCCCCAGGGTCCTACGAGCAGTACTTC | CSARSPGSYEQYF
TRBJ2-2 | - | TRBV30 | - | TGTGCCTGCTTGATGCCGGGGACGCTTGACACCGGGGAGCTGTTTTTT | CACLMPGTLDTGELFF
TRBJ2-1 | TRBD2 | TRBV3-1 | many | TGTGCCAGCAGCCAGACTAGCGGGGACCTCTGGCCGTTCTTC | CASSQTSGDLWPFF
TRBJ2-6 | TRBD1 | TRBV11-2 | once | TGTGCCAGCCGCGGGGAATCCGGGACAGGGGCCAGAGGGGCCAACGTCCTGACTTTC | CASRGESGTGARGANVLTF
TRBJ2-7 | TRBD2 | TRBV20-1 | once | TGCAGTGCCCGTAGGACTAGCGGGGGGGCTCCCTACGAGCAGTACTTC | CSARRTSGGAPYEQYF
TRBJ1-3 | - | TRBV7-3 | - | TGTGCCAGCAGCTCGACCGGGACACTTGGAAACACCATATATTTT | CASSSTGTLGNTIYF
TRBJ1-2 | TRBD1 | TRBV29-1 | - | TGCAGCGCCTCTGACAGGGATAACTATGGCTACACCTTC | CSASDRDNYGYTF
TRBJ2-7 | TRBD1 | TRBV19 | - | TGTGCCAGCAGTTTGCAGGGGGTCACCTACGAGCAGTACTTC | CASSLQGVTYEQYF
TRBJ2-7 | TRBD2 | TRBV25-1 | - | TGTGCCAGCAGTTTAGGGACTAGCGGGACCACATGGTCGTACGAGCAGTACTTC | CASSLGTSGTTWSYEQYF
TRBJ1-6 | - | TRBV7-2 | - | TGTGCCAGCAGCTTCGGGTGGACCGGGGCACCCCTCCACTTT | CASSFGWTGAPLHF
TRBJ2-1 | - | TRBV15 | - | TGTGCCACCAGCAGAGTCGCGGGGTCCTACAATGAGCAGTTCTTC | CATSRVAGSYNEQFF
TRBJ2-3 | TRBD1 | TRBV20-1 | few | TGCAGTGCTCCTAACAGACAGGGCGTCTCAGATACGCAGTATTTT | CSAPNRQGVSDTQYF
TRBJ1-2 | - | TRBV29-1 | - | TGCAGCGCAAGACAGGAAGGCAATGGCTACACCTTC | CSARQEGNGYTF
TRBJ2-1 | - | TRBV5-8 | - | TGTGCCAGCAGCGTAGACGGAGTCTCCTACAATGAGCAGTTCTTC | CASSVDGVSYNEQFF
TRBJ2-7 | TRBD1 | TRBV7-6 | many | TGTGCCAGCAGCCCAACCGGGACAGGGGGGGGCGAGCAGTACTTC | CASSPTGTGGGEQYF
TRBJ2-5 | TRBD2 | TRBV7-8 | - | TGTGCCAGCAGCCATGCGCTGGGACTAGCGGCTTTCCAAGAGACCCAGTACTTC | CASSHALGLAAFQETQYF
TRBJ1-3 | TRBD1 | TRBV5-8 | - | TGTGCCAGCAGCCAGACAGGGCAAGGAAACACCATATATTTT | CASSQTGQGNTIYF
TRBJ2-5 | - | TRBV24-1 | - | TGTGCCACCAGTGATCGGGTGACCCAGTACTTC | CATSDRVTQYF
TRBJ2-3 | - | TRBV19 | - | - | CASTSVETDTQYF
TRBJ2-7 | TRBD1 | TRBV5-1 | - | TGCGCCAGCAGCTGGGGGACAGGGAGAGCCTACGAGCAGTACTTC | CASSWGTGRAYEQYF
TRBJ2-2 | - | TRBV15 | once | TGTGCCACCAGCAGAGAATTCGGCACGGCAACCGGGGAGCTGTTTTTT | CATSREFGTATGELFF
TRBJ2-3 | TRBD2 | TRBV10-3 | - | TGTGCCATCAGTGAGTCAGGGCGGGAGACGCAGTATTTT | CAISESGRETQYF
TRBJ2-7 | TRBD1 | TRBV2 | - | TGTGCCAGCAGTGAAGAAACCCCGGGACAGGGAGGATACGAGCAGTACTTC | CASSEETPGQGGYEQYF
TRBJ1-6 | TRBD1 | TRBV7-8 | - | TGTGCCAGCAGCTCGGACAGGGGTGGCAATTCACCCCTCCACTTT | CASSSDRGGNSPLHF
TRBJ2-6 | - | TRBV7-2 | - | TGTGCCAGCAGTTTCCAGGCTGGGGCCAACGTCCTGACTTTC | CASSFQAGANVLTF
TRBJ2-3 | TRBD2 | TRBV5-1 | - | TGCGCCAGCAGCCCCGGGAGGGTGAGAGATACGCAGTATTTT | CASSPGRVRDTQYF
TRBJ2-7 | TRBD1 | TRBV15 | - | TGTGCCACCAGCAGAGACATACGGACAGGAGAGCAGTACTTC | CATSRDIRTGEQYF
TRBJ2-2 | - | TRBV10-3 | many | TGTGCCATCAGCACGGAGAACACCGGGGAGCTGTTTTTT | CAISTENTGELFF
TRBJ2-1 | TRBD1 | TRBV14 | - | TGTGCCAGCAGCCAAGCAGGGGGCGCGAACAATGAGCAGTTCTTC | CASSQAGGANNEQFF
TRBJ2-7 | TRBD2 | TRBV5-4 | - | TGTGCCAGCAGCGGACTAGCGGGGGGCGATGAGCAGTACTTC | CASSGLAGGDEQYF